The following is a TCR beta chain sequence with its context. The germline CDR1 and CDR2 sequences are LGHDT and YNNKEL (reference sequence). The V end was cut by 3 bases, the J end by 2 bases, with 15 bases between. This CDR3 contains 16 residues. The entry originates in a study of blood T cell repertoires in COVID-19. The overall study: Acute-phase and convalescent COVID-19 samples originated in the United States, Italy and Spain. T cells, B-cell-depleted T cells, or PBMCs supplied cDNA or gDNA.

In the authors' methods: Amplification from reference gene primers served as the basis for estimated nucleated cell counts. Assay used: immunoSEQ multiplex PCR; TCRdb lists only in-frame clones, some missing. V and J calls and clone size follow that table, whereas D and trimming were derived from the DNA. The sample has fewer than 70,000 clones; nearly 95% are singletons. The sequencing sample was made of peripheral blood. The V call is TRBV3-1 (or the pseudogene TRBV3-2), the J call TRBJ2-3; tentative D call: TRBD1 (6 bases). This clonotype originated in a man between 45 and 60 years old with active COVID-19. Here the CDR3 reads CASSQIGGGNTDTQYF. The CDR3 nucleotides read TGTGCCAGCAGCCAGATAGGTGGGGGCAACACAGATACGCAGTATTTT.